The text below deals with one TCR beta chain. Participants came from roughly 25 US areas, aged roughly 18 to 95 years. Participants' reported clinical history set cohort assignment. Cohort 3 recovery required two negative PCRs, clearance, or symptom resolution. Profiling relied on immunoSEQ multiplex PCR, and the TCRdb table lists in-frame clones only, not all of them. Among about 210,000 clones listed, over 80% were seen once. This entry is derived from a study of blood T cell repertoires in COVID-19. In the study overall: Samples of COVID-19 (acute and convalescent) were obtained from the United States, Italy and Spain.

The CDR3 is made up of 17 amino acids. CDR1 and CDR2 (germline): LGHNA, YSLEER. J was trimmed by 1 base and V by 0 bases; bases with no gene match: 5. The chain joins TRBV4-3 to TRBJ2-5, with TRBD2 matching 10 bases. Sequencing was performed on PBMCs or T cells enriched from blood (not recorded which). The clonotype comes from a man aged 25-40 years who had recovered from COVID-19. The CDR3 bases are TGCGCCAGCAGCCAAGATCTACTAGCGGGGATCCAAGAGACCCAGTACTTC. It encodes CASSQDLLAGIQETQYF.